What follows are 11 T cell receptor beta chains derived from one specimen sequenced in a study of T cell responses to AZD1222 COVID-19 vaccine. Method: immunoSEQ multiplex PCR; TCRdb's copy keeps in-frame clones and lacks some. The table shows roughly 100,000 clones, with about 90% occurring only once. Sequencing was performed on peripheral blood, taken 28 days after the second AZD1222 dose. The receptors here all came from an adult who received the AZD1222 COVID-19 vaccine.

V is TRBV5-6 and J is TRBJ1-1; no clear D gene. The CDR3 loop spans 14 amino acids. The germline CDR1 and CDR2 sequences are SGHDT and YYEEEE. The ends were cut back, 1 base at V and 3 bases at J, with 10 bases in the middle. CDR3 amino acids: CASSLMAGYTEAFF. CDR3 in DNA: TGTGCCAGCAGCTTGATGGCGGGGTACACTGAAGCTTTCTTT.

The rearrangement joins TRBV7-4 to TRBJ1-5, with D unclear. The germline V gene encodes CDR1 SGHVT and CDR2 SQSDAQ. Trimming stripped 4 bases from V and 8 bases from J, with 15 bases between. The CDR3 is 14 amino acids. CDR3 sequence (DNA): TGTGCCAGCAGCTCTTTCCAGGCGGAGGAGCCCCAGCATTTT. It translates to CASSSFQAEEPQHF. Full variable domain (remainder filled in from reference TRBV7-4 and TRBJ1-5): GAGVSQSPRYKVAKRGRDVALRCDSISGHVTLYWYRQTLGQGSEVLTYSQSDAQRDKSGRPSGRFSAERPERSVSTLKIQRTEQGDSAVYLCASSSFQAEEPQHFGDGTRLSIL.

The gene calls are TRBV7-2 and TRBJ2-1; D gene ambiguous. CDR3 length equals 14 residues. V was clipped by 2 bases and J by 4 bases, with 9 bases between them. Germline assignment: CDR1 SGHTA and CDR2 FQGNSA. The CDR3 spells CASSLNLGYNEQFF. CDR3 bases: TGTGCCAGCAGCTTAAACCTAGGGTACAATGAGCAGTTCTTC.

This rearrangement joins TRBV5-1 to TRBJ2-1; no clear D. There are 15 residues in the CDR3. V lost 5 bases to trimming and J lost 2 bases, with 14 bases between them. Germline V gene lookup returns CDR1 SGHRS and CDR2 YFSETQ. The CDR3, as DNA: TGCGCCAGCAGGTTAAGGAGTACAGCCTACAATGAGCAGTTCTTC. This codes for CASRLRSTAYNEQFF.

V usage is TRBV28 and J usage is TRBJ2-7, with D hard to call. CDR1 is MDHEN and CDR2 is SYDVKM in the germline V gene. The CDR3 contains 16 residues. V lost 2 bases and J 5 bases, leaving 19 bases between the germline ends. CDR3 amino acids: CASSLLSVGVINEQYF. CDR3 sequence (DNA): TGTGCCAGCAGTTTACTGTCAGTTGGGGTTATCAACGAGCAGTACTTC.

V and J are TRBV7-3 and TRBJ2-6, with D unclear. Germline CDR1 is SGHTA and CDR2 is FQGTGA. This CDR3 is built from 15 residues. V lost 5 bases and J lost 4, with 12 bases in between. Here the CDR3 reads CASSPILSGANVLTF. The CDR3 DNA reads as TGTGCCAGCAGCCCGATACTTTCAGGGGCCAACGTCCTGACTTTC. The full variable domain, in which reference TRBV7-3 and TRBJ2-6 provide the parts outside the CDR3, is GAGVSQTPSNKVTEKGKYVELRCDPISGHTALYWYRQSLGQGPEFLIYFQGTGAADDSGLPNDRFFAVRPEGSVSTLKIQRTERGDSAVYLCASSPILSGANVLTFGAGSRLTVL.

The chain is built from TRBV18 and TRBJ1-5, with D unclear. Trimming took 2 bases from V and 0 from J, leaving 14 bases between them. Germline V gene data show CDR1 as KGHSH and CDR2 as LQKENI. CDR3 size: 17 residues. Here the CDR3 reads CASSPNQAGNSNQPQHF. The DNA for the CDR3 is TGTGCCAGCTCACCAAATCAGGCCGGAAATAGCAATCAGCCCCAGCATTTT.

This chain uses TRBV28 with TRBJ1-1; D is undetermined. The CDR3 contains 16 residues. V was cut by 3 bases and J by 1 base, with 15 bases left in between. From germline, CDR1 is MDHEN and CDR2 SYDVKM. CDR3 sequence reads: CASSLSPGVRNTEAFF. CDR3 DNA sequence: TGTGCCAGCAGTTTGAGTCCCGGGGTTCGGAACACTGAAGCTTTCTTT.

The V call is TRBV14, the J call TRBJ2-5, with 8 nucleotides matching TRBD2. The V gene's germline CDR1 is SGHDN and CDR2 FVKESK. J was trimmed by 4 bases and V by 2 bases; bases with no gene match: 6. The CDR3 totals 15 residues. In nucleotides, the CDR3 is TGTGCCAGCAGCCAAATTGGGCTAGCGGGAGAGACCCAGTACTTC. It yields the protein CASSQIGLAGETQYF. The variable domain in full, completed from reference TRBV14 and TRBJ2-5, reads EAGVTQFPSHSVIEKGQTVTLRCDPISGHDNLYWYRRVMGKEIKFLLHFVKESKQDESGMPNNRFLAERTGGTYSTLKVQPAELEDSGVYFCASSQIGLAGETQYFGPGTRLLVL.

The chain recombines TRBV18 with TRBJ1-1; D not resolved. Germline V gene sequence: CDR1 KGHSH, CDR2 LQKENI. Trimming took 3 bases from V and 3 from J, leaving 14 bases between them. This CDR3 contains 15 residues. The CDR3 loop is CASSPRRTSDTEAFF. CDR3 in DNA: TGTGCCAGCTCACCCCGACGGACTTCGGACACTGAAGCTTTCTTT.

The chain joins TRBV5-1 to TRBJ1-1, with TRBD1 as a possible D gene (6 bases). The CDR3 sequence is 13 residues long. Trimming cost V 1 base and J 12 bases, with 16 bases left between them. Germline V gene sequence: CDR1 SGHRS, CDR2 YFSETQ. The chain's CDR3 is CASSLNGDTGTFF. The CDR3 DNA reads TGCGCCAGCAGCTTGAATGGGGACACCGGGACTTTCTTT.